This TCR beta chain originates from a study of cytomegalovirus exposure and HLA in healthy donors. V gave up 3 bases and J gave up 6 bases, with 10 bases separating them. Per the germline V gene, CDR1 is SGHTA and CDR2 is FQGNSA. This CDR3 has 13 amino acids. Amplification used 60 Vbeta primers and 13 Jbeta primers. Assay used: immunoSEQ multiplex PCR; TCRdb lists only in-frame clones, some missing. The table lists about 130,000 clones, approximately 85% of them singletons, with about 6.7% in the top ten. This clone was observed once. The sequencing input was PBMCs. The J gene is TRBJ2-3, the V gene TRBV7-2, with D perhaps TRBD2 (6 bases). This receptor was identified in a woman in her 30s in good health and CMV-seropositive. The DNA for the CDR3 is TGTGCCAGCAGCTTTCCAGGAGGGGATACGCAGTATTTT. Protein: CASSFPGGDTQYF. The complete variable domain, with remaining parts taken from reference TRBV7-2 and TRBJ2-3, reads GAGVSQSPSNKVTEKGKDVELRCDPISGHTALYWYRQSLGQGLEFLIYFQGNSAPDKSGLPSDRFSAERTGGSVSTLTIQRTQQEDSAVYLCASSFPGGDTQYFGPGTRLTVL.